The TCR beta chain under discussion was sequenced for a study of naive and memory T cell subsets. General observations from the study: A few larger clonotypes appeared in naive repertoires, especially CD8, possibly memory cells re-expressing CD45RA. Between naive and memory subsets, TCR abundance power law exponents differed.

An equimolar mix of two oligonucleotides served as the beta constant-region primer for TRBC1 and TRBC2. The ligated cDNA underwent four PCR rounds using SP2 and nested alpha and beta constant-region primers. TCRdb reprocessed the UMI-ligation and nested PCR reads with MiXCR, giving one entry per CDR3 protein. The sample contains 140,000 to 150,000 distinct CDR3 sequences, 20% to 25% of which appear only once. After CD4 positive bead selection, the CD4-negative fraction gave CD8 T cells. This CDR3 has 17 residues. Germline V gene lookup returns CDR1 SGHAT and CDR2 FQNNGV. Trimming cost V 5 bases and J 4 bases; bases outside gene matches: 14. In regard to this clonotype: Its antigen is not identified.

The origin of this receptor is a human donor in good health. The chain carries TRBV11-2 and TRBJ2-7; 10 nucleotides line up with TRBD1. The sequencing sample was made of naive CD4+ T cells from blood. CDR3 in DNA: TGTGCCAGCAGCCCAGAGGACCGGACAGGGGGATGGTACGAGCAGTACTTC. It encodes CASSPEDRTGGWYEQYF. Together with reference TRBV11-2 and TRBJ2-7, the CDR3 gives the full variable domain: EAGVAQSPRYKIIEKRQSVAFWCNPISGHATLYWYQQILGQGPKLLIQFQNNGVVDDSQLPKDRFSAERLKGVDSTLKIQPAKLEDSAVYLCASSPEDRTGGWYEQYFGPGTRLTVT.